This passage covers 3 T cell receptor beta chains from one sample sequenced in a study of beta chain features in type 1 diabetes. Expressed TCRB transcripts were sequenced because the isolated RNA had all been reverse transcribed beforehand. Data came from immunoSEQ multiplex PCR; TCRdb stores just in-frame clones and leaves some out. Of roughly 250,000 clones in the sample, over 8.5% were seen once. Sequenced material: naive CD4+ T cells from blood. Every receptor here comes from a woman aged 18-29 years in good health.

In its sample, this clone was seen a few times. V is TRBV28 and J is TRBJ1-2; 9 bases line up with TRBD1. The CDR3 runs 14 residues. Trimming removed 3 bases from V and 4 bases from J; junction bases left unmatched: 3. The germline V gene encodes CDR1 MDHEN and CDR2 SYDVKM. CDR3 coding DNA: TGTGCCAGCAGTTTGGACAGGGGCTCCTATGGCTACACCTTC. Its translation is CASSLDRGSYGYTF.

This clone was seen more than once but under ten times. The rearrangement links TRBV7-3 to TRBJ1-1; D unresolved. The V end lost 2 bases, the J end lost 5 bases, and 9 bases lay between the germline ends. There are 13 residues in the CDR3. CDR1 and CDR2 from the germline V gene are SGHTA and FQGTGA. The CDR3 DNA follows: TGTGCCAGCAGCTTAGTTGGGAGGACTGAAGCTTTCTTT. Translation gives CASSLVGRTEAFF.

The chain combines TRBV19 with TRBJ1-5; D uncertain. Germline V gives CDR1 LNHDA, CDR2 SQIVND (reference sequence). The CDR3 length is 14 residues. V gave up 11 bases and J gave up 1 base, with 15 bases separating them. CDR3 in amino acids: CAVSLGTSNQPQHF. In DNA form, the CDR3 reads TGTGCCGTCTCCCTGGGCACCAGCAATCAGCCCCAGCATTTT.